This is a list of T cell receptor beta chains from one sample in a study of T cell responses to AZD1222 COVID-19 vaccine. Profiled with immunoSEQ multiplex PCR; TCRdb holds only in-frame clones, not every one. The data hold about 60,000 clones, with more than 80% observed a single time. Source: peripheral blood, taken on day 0 of MenACWY control vaccination. The receptors were sampled from an adult in good health. CDR3s leave out the opening cysteine and the closing phenylalanine or tryptophan. Only some rows state a clone size, as once, few, many or a class for expanded clones.

j_gene: TRBJ2-7
abundance: NA
v_gene: TRBV5-1
CDR3aa: ASSLDSGSMYEQY

j_gene: TRBJ2-3
abundance: once
v_gene: TRBV5-4
CDR3aa: ATRASGSTDTQY

j_gene: TRBJ1-5
abundance: NA
v_gene: TRBV28
CDR3aa: ASSLGQGQPQH

j_gene: TRBJ2-7
abundance: NA
v_gene: TRBV14
CDR3aa: ASSQDFGEQY

j_gene: TRBJ1-3
abundance: NA
v_gene: TRBV5-1
CDR3aa: ASSLTGGGNTIY

j_gene: TRBJ2-7
abundance: NA
v_gene: TRBV9
CDR3aa: ASSVDPSPYEQY

j_gene: TRBJ2-1
abundance: few
v_gene: TRBV6-5
CDR3aa: ASSYSLRSSYNEQF

j_gene: TRBJ1-3
abundance: NA
v_gene: TRBV6-6
CDR3aa: ASSLDTGGNTIY

j_gene: TRBJ1-6
abundance: NA
v_gene: TRBV25-1
CDR3aa: ASSESSYNSPLH

j_gene: TRBJ2-1
abundance: NA
v_gene: TRBV6-6
CDR3aa: ASSRRLNNEQF

j_gene: TRBJ1-2
abundance: NA
v_gene: TRBV28
CDR3aa: ASSSQGRIYGYT

j_gene: TRBJ1-4
abundance: NA
v_gene: TRBV9
CDR3aa: ASSVGSFEKLF

j_gene: TRBJ1-2
abundance: NA
v_gene: TRBV5-4
CDR3aa: ASSLRGEIYGYT

j_gene: TRBJ2-2
abundance: few
v_gene: TRBV28
CDR3aa: ASSLLDEATGELF

j_gene: TRBJ2-1
abundance: once
v_gene: TRBV2
CDR3aa: ASRPPGGVHNEQF

j_gene: TRBJ2-2
abundance: once
v_gene: TRBV7-2
CDR3aa: ASSLSAHGDTGELF

j_gene: TRBJ1-1
abundance: NA
v_gene: TRBV20-1
CDR3aa: SASLRAGREAF

j_gene: TRBJ1-6
abundance: NA
v_gene: TRBV11-2
CDR3aa: ASSLSQTYSPLH